This record looks at one TCR beta chain sequence and its context. Treatment specified: randomized to nivolumab then ipilimumab (arm A) or the reverse (arm B). DNA-damaging chemotherapy had not been given to any patient beforehand. Live CD3+CD8+ CD19− CD56− cells were sorted from PBMCs. Clones were sequenced by immunoSEQ multiplex PCR, and TCRdb holds only the in-frame ones, with some missing. The table includes approximately 28,000 clones, about 83% detected once. These data belong to a study of sequential checkpoint blockade in melanoma. Background on the study: Patients were randomized 1:1 to nivolumab-then-ipilimumab or ipilimumab-then-nivolumab first-line. Each arm's sequence ended with maintenance nivolumab.

CDR3 length: 14 amino acids. V dropped 3 bases and J dropped 9; count of bases not matched to a gene: 8. Germline-derived CDR1 and CDR2 are MGHRA and YSYEKL. Sequenced material: CD8+ T cells sorted from blood (inferred from file names), taken from a patient given nivolumab and ipilimumab in sequence. V is TRBV4-1 and J is TRBJ2-1; 7 positions match TRBD2. This receptor was obtained from a human donor with melanoma. Here the CDR3 reads CASSHRTSVGEQFF. The CDR3 bases are TGCGCCAGCAGCCACCGTACTAGCGTCGGTGAGCAGTTCTTC.